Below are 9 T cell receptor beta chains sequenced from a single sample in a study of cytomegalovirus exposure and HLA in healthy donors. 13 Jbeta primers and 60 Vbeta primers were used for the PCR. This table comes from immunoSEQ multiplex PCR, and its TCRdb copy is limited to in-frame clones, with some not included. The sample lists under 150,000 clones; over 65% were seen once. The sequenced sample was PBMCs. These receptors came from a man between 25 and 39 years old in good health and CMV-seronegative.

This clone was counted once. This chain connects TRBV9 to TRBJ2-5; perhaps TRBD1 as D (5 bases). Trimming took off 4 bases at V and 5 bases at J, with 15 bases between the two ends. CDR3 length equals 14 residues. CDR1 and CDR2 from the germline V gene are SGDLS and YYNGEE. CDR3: CASSPTQGRETQYF. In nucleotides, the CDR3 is TGTGCCAGCAGCCCGACTCAGGGAAGGGAGACCCAGTACTTC.

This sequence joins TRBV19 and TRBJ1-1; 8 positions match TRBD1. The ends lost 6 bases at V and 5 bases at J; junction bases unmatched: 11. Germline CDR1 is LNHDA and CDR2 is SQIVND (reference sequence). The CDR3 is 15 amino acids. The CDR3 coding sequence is TGTGCCAGTAGGGGACAACAGGGGGACGGGACTGAAGCTTTCTTT. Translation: CASRGQQGDGTEAFF. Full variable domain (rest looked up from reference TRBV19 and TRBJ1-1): DGGITQSPKYLFRKEGQNVTLSCEQNLNHDAMYWYRQDPGQGLRLIYYSQIVNDFQKGDIAEGYSVSREKKESFPLTVTSAQKNPTAFYLCASRGQQGDGTEAFFGQGTRLTVV.

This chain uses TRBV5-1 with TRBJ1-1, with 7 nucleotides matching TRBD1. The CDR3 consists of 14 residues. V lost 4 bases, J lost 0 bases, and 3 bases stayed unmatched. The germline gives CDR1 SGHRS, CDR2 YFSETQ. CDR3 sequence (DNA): TGCGCCAGCAGCCTGACAGGGTTGAACACTGAAGCTTTCTTT. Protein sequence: CASSLTGLNTEAFF. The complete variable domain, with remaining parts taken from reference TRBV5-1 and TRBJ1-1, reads KAGVTQTPRYLIKTRGQQVTLSCSPISGHRSVSWYQQTPGQGLQFLFEYFSETQRNKGNFPGRFSGRQFSNSRSEMNVSTLELGDSALYLCASSLTGLNTEAFFGQGTRLTVV.

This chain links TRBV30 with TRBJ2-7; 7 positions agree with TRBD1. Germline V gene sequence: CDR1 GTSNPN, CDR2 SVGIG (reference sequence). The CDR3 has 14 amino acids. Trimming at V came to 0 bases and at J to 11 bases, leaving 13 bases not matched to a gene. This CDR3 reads CAWSVSNAGGMKYF. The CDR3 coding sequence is TGTGCCTGGAGTGTATCCAATGCAGGGGGAATGAAGTACTTC.

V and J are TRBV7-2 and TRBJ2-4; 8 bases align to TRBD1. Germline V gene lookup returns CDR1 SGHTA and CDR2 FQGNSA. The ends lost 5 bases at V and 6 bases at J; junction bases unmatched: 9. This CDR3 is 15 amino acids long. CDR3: CASSTGTGIRNIQYF. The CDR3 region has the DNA TGTGCCAGCAGCACTGGGACAGGTATCCGAAACATTCAGTACTTC.

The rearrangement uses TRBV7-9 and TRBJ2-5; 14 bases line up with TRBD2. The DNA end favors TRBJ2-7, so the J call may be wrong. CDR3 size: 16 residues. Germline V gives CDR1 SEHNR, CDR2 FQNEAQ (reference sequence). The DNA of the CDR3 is TGTGCCAGCAGCTTGGGACTAGCGGGGGATTTCTACGAGCAGTACTTC. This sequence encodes CASSLGLAGDFYEQYF.

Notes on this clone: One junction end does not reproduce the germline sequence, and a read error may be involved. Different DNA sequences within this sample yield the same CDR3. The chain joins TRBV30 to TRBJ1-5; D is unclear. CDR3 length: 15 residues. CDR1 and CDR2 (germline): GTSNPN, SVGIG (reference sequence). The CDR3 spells CAWSVGQSTNQPQHF. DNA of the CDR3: TGCGCCTGGAGTGTGGGCCAGAGTACTAATCAGCCCCAGCATTTT.

The CDR3 coding sequence is TGCAGCGTTGGGGATAGGAGGGGCGAGCAGTACTTC. It specifies CSVGDRRGEQYF. This rearrangement joins TRBV29-1 to TRBJ2-7; TRBD2 is a possible D gene (6 bases). Germline loops: CDR1 SQVTM, CDR2 ANQGSEA. The V gene lost 4 bases and the J gene lost 6 bases, with 13 bases spanning the gap. The CDR3 is 12 amino acids.

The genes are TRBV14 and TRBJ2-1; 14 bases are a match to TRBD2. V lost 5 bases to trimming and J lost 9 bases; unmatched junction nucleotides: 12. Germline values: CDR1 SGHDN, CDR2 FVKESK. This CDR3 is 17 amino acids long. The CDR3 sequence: CASSSRLAGGPSSEQFF. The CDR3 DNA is TGTGCCAGCAGCTCAAGACTAGCGGGGGGGCCATCGTCTGAGCAGTTCTTC.